The next 14 T cell receptor beta chains were all read from a single sample in a study of blood T cell dynamics during melanoma immunotherapy. TCRdb's copy holds only in-frame clones and misses some; the assay was immunoSEQ multiplex PCR. The sample records about 4,900 clones, 70% to 90% being singletons. Time point meaning: pre-treatment baseline. The specimen comprised blood, sampled from a patient treated with checkpoint blockade. The receptors originated from a human donor with melanoma.

The chain uses TRBV6-1 and TRBJ2-1; D gene uncertain. Germline-derived CDR1 and CDR2 are MNHNS and SASEGT. The CDR3 loop spans 12 amino acids. The V gene lost 7 bases and the J gene lost 0 bases, with 4 bases spanning the gap. CDR3 residues: CASKSSYNEQFF. The DNA for the CDR3 is TGTGCCAGCAAGAGCTCCTACAATGAGCAGTTCTTC.

This clone appeared a single time. V and J are TRBV6-1 and TRBJ2-5; TRBD1 might be the D (5 bases). There are 10 residues in the CDR3. V was trimmed by 5 bases and J by 9 bases, leaving 7 bases between them. Germline loops: CDR1 MNHNS, CDR2 SASEGT. Written as DNA, the CDR3 is TGTGCCAGCAGTTGGGGCCCCCAGTACTTC. Translated, it gives CASSWGPQYF.

This sequence joins TRBV19 and TRBJ2-5; 8 bases fit TRBD2. The CDR3 has 15 amino acids. CDR1 and CDR2 (germline): LNHDA, SQIVND (reference sequence). V was clipped by 5 bases and J by 5 bases; unmatched bases: 10. The CDR3 DNA sequence: TGTGCCAGTAGTCAAGCCGGGACTAGGGGGGAGACCCAGTACTTC. This gives the protein CASSQAGTRGETQYF.

The chain couples TRBV4-1 to TRBJ1-6; 7 bases line up with TRBD1. The V segment lost 1 base and the J segment 0 bases; nucleotides outside the gene matches: 9. The CDR3 is made up of 19 amino acids. Germline V gene sequence: CDR1 MGHRA, CDR2 YSYEKL. The CDR3 sequence: CASSQGTLQGSSYNSPLHF. In DNA, the CDR3 is TGCGCCAGCAGCCAAGGCACCCTACAGGGGAGCTCCTATAATTCACCCCTCCACTTT.

This clone was observed a single time. The chain joins TRBV5-1 to TRBJ2-7, with D unresolved. This CDR3 has 15 amino acids. The germline V gene encodes CDR1 SGHRS and CDR2 YFSETQ. V gave up 5 bases and J gave up 9 bases, with 24 bases separating them. CDR3 loop: CASSRSGESSLGQYF. As DNA, the CDR3 is TGCGCCAGCAGTCGATCTGGAGAATCCAGTTTGGGGCAGTACTTC.

This chain connects TRBV6-5 to TRBJ1-1, with 7 bases aligning to TRBD1. CDR3 size: 12 residues. The V and J ends lost 6 bases and 7 bases, in that order; junction bases with no gene match: 5. Per germline, CDR1 MNHEY and CDR2 SVGAGI. The DNA for the CDR3 is TGTGCCAGCAGCTACCGGGACAGTGAAGCTTTCTTT. This codes for CASSYRDSEAFF.

This clone was observed a single time. The genes are TRBV29-1 and TRBJ2-1, with 8 nucleotides matching TRBD1. The CDR3 contains 12 residues. Germline V lookup: CDR1 SQVTM, CDR2 ANQGSEA. Germline trimming cut 7 bases from V and 10 bases from J; bases unmatched to any gene: 9. CDR3 sequence reads: CSGQGAREEQFF. In DNA, the CDR3 is TGCAGCGGGCAGGGGGCGCGTGAGGAGCAGTTCTTC.

This chain connects TRBV27 to TRBJ2-2; no reliable D call. Trimming took 3 bases from V and 3 from J, leaving 2 bases between them. Looked up from germline, CDR1 is MNHEY and CDR2 is SMNVEV (reference sequence). This CDR3 contains 12 residues. The chain's CDR3 is CASSFDTGELFF. Written as DNA, the CDR3 is TGTGCCAGCAGTTTCGACACCGGGGAGCTGTTTTTT.

V gene TRBV25-1 combines with J gene TRBJ1-1, with D perhaps TRBD1 (6 bases). The ends were cut back, 0 bases at V and 1 base at J, with 9 bases in the middle. In germline, CDR1 is MGHDK, CDR2 SYGVNS. The length of the CDR3 is 15 residues. The CDR3 sequence is CASSEYRDTNTEAFF. The CDR3 DNA sequence: TGTGCCAGCAGTGAATACCGGGACACGAACACTGAAGCTTTCTTT.

The chain links TRBV6-1 to TRBJ1-5, with D possibly being TRBD1 (5 bases). Per the germline V gene, CDR1 is MNHNS and CDR2 is SASEGT. The CDR3 loop spans 14 amino acids. V was pared by 6 bases and J by 7 bases, with 16 bases between. The CDR3 bases are TGTGCCAGCAGGGCGGGACCTCCTATCCAGCCCCAGCATTTT. This encodes CASRAGPPIQPQHF.

V gene TRBV7-8 combines with J gene TRBJ1-1; 10 bases are a match to TRBD1. Trimming took 5 bases from V and 5 from J; bases not matched to a gene: 8. Germline CDR1 reads SGHVS; CDR2 reads FQNEAQ. This CDR3 comprises 15 residues. CDR3 loop: CASSPRTGGGTEAFF. DNA for the CDR3: TGTGCCAGCAGCCCCAGGACAGGGGGGGGAACTGAAGCTTTCTTT.

This clone was seen once. V gene TRBV13 combines with J gene TRBJ2-3; no clear D gene. The CDR3 is 14 amino acids. The germline CDR1 and CDR2 sequences are PRHDT and FYEKMQ (reference sequence). With 5 bases removed from V and 3 bases from J, the gap between germline ends came to 12 bases. The CDR3 DNA sequence: TGTGCCAGCAGCCCCCGGACCGTTACAGATACGCAGTATTTT. It translates to CASSPRTVTDTQYF.

J is TRBJ1-1 and V is TRBV5-4; D possibly corresponds to TRBD1 (6 bases). The ends were cut back, 0 bases at V and 5 bases at J, with 14 bases in the middle. The CDR3 has 15 amino acids. Germline values: CDR1 SGHNT, CDR2 YYREEE (reference sequence). CDR3 region: CASSLGMGGETEAFF. CDR3 nucleotide sequence: TGTGCCAGCAGCTTGGGAATGGGGGGCGAAACTGAAGCTTTCTTT.

Only one count was recorded for this clone. No conserved phenylalanine or tryptophan ends this CDR3, so it is likely a read error. The V call is TRBV4-1, the J call TRBJ2-7; 7 nucleotides line up with TRBD2. Germline V CDR1 and CDR2: MGHRA, YSYEKL. The ends lost 3 bases at V and 3 bases at J; junction bases unmatched: 5. CDR3 length equals 14 residues. In DNA form, the CDR3 reads TGCGCCAGCAGCCATGGGCGGGAGCTCTACGAGCAGTACCTC. Its translation: CASSHGRELYEQYL.